This TCR beta chain comes out of a study of cytomegalovirus exposure and HLA in healthy donors. The CDR3 runs 18 residues. J gave up 1 base and V 2 bases, and 9 bases lay outside the gene matches. Germline CDR1 MGHRA, CDR2 YSYEKL. The PCR ran on 60 Vbeta and 13 Jbeta primers. Produced via immunoSEQ multiplex PCR; TCRdb's table is partial and in-frame only. The sample includes approximately 180,000 clones, approximately 78% of them seen just once. The source of this sequence is a woman aged 50 to 60 in good health and CMV-seropositive. The J gene is TRBJ1-4, the V gene TRBV4-1; 8 nucleotides match TRBD1. Sequencing input: PBMCs. The chain's CDR3 is CASSQTPGTGRTNEKLFF. The CDR3 DNA is TGCGCCAGCAGCCAAACTCCCGGGACAGGTCGAACTAATGAAAAACTGTTTTTT.